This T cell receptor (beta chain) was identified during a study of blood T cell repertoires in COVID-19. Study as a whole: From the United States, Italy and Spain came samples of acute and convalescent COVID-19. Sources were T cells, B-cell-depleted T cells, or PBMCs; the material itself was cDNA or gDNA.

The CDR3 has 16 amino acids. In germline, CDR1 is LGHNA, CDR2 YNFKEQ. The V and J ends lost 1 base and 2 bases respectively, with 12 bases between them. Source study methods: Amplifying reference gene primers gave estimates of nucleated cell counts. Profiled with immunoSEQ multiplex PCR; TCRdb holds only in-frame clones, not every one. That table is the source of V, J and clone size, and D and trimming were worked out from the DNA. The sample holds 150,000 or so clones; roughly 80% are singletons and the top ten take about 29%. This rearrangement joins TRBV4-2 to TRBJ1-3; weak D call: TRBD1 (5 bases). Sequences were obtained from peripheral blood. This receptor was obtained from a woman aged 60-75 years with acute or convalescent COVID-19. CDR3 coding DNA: TGTGCCAGCAGCCAAGGAGTCGGGGGGACTGGAAACACCATATATTTT. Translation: CASSQGVGGTGNTIYF.